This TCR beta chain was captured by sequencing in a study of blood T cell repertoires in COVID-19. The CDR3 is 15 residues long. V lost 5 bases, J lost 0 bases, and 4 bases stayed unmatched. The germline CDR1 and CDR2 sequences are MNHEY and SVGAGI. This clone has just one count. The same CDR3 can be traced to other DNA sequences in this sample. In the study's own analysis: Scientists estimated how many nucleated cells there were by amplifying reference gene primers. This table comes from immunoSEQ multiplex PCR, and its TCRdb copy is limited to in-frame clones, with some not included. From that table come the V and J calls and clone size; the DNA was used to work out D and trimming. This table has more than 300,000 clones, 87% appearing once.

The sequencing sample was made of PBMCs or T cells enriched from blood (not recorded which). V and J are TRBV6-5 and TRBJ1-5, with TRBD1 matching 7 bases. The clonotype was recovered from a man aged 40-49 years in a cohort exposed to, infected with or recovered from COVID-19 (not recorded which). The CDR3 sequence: CASSLTGISNQPQHF. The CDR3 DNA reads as TGTGCCAGCAGTCTGACAGGGATTAGCAATCAGCCCCAGCATTTT.